The 3 T cell receptor beta chains given below trace back to one sample, sequenced in a study of blood T cell repertoires in COVID-19. Clones were read by immunoSEQ multiplex PCR, and TCRdb kept only the in-frame ones, dropping some. Found here are tens of thousands of clones, more than 85% of them singletons; the top ten hold 2.5% to 3.5%. Specimen: peripheral blood. The receptors originated from a man between 45 and 60 years old with acute or convalescent COVID-19.

J is TRBJ1-1 and V is TRBV24-1; 8 bases line up with TRBD1. Germline lookup yields CDR1 KGHDR and CDR2 SFDVKD. This CDR3 has 13 residues. V was clipped by 4 bases and J by 4 bases; unmatched bases: 1. The CDR3 region has the DNA TGTGCCACCAGTGAAACAGGGGGCACTGAAGCTTTCTTT. It codes for CATSETGGTEAFF.

The table lists this clone with a count of one. This rearrangement joins TRBV24-1 to TRBJ2-2; 10 bases align to TRBD2. The CDR3 has 18 residues. Trimming took 3 bases from V and 7 from J; bases not matched to a gene: 13. The germline CDR1 and CDR2 sequences are KGHDR and SFDVKD. The CDR3 region is CATSDPARLAGAGGELFF. The CDR3 DNA follows: TGTGCCACCAGTGATCCCGCTCGGCTAGCGGGGGCGGGCGGGGAGCTGTTTTTT.

CDR3 in amino acids: CASSSLRGGLRTDTQYF. CDR3 nucleotide sequence: TGCGCCAGCAGCTCCCTTAGGGGGGGACTAAGGACAGATACGCAGTATTTT. This rearrangement joins TRBV5-1 to TRBJ2-3; weak D call: TRBD2 (7 bases). Trimming pared 3 bases from V and 3 bases from J, leaving 20 bases between. CDR1 SGHRS and CDR2 YFSETQ come from the germline V gene. The CDR3 consists of 17 residues.